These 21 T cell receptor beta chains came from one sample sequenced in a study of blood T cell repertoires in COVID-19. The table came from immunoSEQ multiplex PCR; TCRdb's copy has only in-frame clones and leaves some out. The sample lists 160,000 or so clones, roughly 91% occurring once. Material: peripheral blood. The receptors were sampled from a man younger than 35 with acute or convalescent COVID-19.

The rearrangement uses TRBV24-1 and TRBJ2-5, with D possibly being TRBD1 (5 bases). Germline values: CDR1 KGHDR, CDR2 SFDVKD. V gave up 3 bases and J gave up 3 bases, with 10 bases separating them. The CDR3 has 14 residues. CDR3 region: CATSDRSGKETQYF. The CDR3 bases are TGTGCCACCAGTGATCGGTCAGGGAAAGAGACCCAGTACTTC.

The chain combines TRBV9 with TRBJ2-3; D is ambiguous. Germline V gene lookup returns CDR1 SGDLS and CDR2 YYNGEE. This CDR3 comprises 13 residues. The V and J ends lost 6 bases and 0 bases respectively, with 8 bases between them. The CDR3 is CASKTESTDTQYF. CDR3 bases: TGTGCCAGCAAAACCGAGAGCACAGATACGCAGTATTTT.

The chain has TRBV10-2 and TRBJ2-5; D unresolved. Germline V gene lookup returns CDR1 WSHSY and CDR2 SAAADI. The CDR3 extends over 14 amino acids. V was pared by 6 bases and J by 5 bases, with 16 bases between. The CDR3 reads CASRRQRLGETQYF. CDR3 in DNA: TGCGCCAGCAGGCGGCAACGCCTTGGGGAGACCCAGTACTTC.

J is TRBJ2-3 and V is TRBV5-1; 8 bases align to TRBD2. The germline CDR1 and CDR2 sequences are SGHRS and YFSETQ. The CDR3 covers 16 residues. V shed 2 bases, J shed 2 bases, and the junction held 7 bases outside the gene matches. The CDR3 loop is CASSFPRAGDTDTQYF. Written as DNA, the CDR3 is TGCGCCAGCAGCTTCCCGCGAGCGGGGGACACAGATACGCAGTATTTT.

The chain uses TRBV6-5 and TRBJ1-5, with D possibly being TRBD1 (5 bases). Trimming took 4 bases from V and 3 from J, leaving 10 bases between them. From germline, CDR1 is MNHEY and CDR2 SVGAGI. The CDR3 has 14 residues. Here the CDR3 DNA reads TGTGCCAGCAGTTTCAGGGCGGCCAATCAGCCCCAGCATTTT. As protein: CASSFRAANQPQHF.

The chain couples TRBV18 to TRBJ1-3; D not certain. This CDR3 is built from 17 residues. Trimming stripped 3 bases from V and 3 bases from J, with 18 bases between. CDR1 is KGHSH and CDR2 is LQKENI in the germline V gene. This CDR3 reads CASSPSRPGYGGNTIYF. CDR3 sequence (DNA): TGTGCCAGCTCACCGTCTCGTCCGGGGTACGGTGGAAACACCATATATTTT.

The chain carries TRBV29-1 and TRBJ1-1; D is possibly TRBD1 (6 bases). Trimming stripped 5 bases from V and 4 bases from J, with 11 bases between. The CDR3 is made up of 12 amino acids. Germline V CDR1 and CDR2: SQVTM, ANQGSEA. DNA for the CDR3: TGCAGCGTTATCAGGGGCGGCACTGAAGCTTTCTTT. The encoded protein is CSVIRGGTEAFF. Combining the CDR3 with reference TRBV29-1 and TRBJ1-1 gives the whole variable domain SAVISQKPSRDICQRGTSLTIQCQVDSQVTMMFWYRQQPGQSLTLIATANQGSEATYESGFVIDKFPISRPNLTFSTLTVSNMSPEDSSIYLCSVIRGGTEAFFGQGTRLTVV.

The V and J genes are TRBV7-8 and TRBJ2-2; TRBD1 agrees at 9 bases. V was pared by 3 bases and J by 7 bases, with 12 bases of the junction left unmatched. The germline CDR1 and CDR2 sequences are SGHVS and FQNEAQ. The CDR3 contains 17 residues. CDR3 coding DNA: TGTGCCAGCAGCTTTCAACCGGGACAGGGATCGGGCGGGGAGCTGTTTTTT. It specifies CASSFQPGQGSGGELFF.

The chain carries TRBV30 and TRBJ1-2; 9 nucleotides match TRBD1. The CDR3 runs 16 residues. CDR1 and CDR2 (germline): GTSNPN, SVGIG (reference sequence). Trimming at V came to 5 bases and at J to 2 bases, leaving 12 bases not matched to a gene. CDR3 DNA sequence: TGTGCCTGGGATACAGGGGGCCCGGAGGACAACTATGGCTACACCTTC. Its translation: CAWDTGGPEDNYGYTF.

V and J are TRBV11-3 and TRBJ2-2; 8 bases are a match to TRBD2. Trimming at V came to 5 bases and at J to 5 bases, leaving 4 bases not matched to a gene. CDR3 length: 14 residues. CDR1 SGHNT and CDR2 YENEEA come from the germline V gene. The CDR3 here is CASSRGGNTGELFF. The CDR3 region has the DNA TGTGCCAGCAGCCGCGGGGGGAATACCGGGGAGCTGTTTTTT.

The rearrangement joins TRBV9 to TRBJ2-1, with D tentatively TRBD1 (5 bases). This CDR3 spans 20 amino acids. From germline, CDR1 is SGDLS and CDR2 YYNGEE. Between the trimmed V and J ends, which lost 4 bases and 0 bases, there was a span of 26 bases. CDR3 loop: CASSSAVMGGADSSYNEQFF. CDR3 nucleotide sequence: TGTGCCAGCAGCTCCGCCGTGATGGGTGGGGCGGATAGCTCCTACAATGAGCAGTTCTTC.

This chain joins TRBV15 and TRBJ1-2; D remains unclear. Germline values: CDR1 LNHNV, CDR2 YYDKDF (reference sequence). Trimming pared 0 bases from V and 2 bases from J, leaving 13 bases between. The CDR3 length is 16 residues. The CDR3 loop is CATSRDVTVENYGYTF. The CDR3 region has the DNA TGTGCCACCAGCAGAGATGTAACGGTTGAGAACTATGGCTACACCTTC.

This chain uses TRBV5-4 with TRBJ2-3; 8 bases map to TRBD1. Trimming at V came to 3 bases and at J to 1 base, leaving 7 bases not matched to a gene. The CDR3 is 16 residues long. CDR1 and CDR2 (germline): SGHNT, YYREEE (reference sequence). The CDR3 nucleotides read TGTGCCAGCAGCTCCGGGATACAGGGGGGCACAGATACGCAGTATTTT. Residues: CASSSGIQGGTDTQYF.

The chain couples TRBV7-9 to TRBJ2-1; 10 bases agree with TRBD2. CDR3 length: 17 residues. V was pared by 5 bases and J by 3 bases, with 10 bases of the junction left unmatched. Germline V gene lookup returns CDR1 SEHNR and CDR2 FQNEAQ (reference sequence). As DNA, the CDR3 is TGTGCCAGCAGCCTCAGCCTCTCTAGCGGGAGCTACAATGAGCAGTTCTTC. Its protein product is CASSLSLSSGSYNEQFF.

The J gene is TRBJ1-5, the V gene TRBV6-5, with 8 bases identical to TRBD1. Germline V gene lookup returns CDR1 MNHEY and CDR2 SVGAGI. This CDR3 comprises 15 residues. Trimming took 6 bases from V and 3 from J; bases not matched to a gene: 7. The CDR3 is CASSRDRWHNQPQHF. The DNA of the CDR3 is TGTGCCAGCAGCCGGGACAGGTGGCACAATCAGCCCCAGCATTTT.

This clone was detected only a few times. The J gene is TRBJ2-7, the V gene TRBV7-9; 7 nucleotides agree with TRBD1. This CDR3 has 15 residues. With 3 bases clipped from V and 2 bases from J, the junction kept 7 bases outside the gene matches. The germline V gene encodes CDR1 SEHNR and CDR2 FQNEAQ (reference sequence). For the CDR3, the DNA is TGTGCCAGCAGCTTCTACACAGGGGTAACCTACGAGCAGTACTTC. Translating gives CASSFYTGVTYEQYF.

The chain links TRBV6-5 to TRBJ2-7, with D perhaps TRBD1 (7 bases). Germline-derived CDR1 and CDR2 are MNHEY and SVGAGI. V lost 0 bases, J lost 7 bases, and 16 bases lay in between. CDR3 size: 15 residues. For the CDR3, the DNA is TGTGCCAGCAGTTACTCAGGGGTACAGGGGAGGGAGCAGTACTTC. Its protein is CASSYSGVQGREQYF.

The CDR3 is CASSLPPQGYGYTF. In DNA form, the CDR3 reads TGTGCCAGCAGCCTCCCACCCCAGGGCTATGGCTACACCTTC. The chain recombines TRBV7-9 with TRBJ1-2; perhaps TRBD1 as D (5 bases). Germline V gene lookup returns CDR1 SEHNR and CDR2 FQNEAQ (reference sequence). The CDR3 contains 14 residues. Trimming shortened V by 5 bases and J by 4 bases, and 14 bases separated the two germline ends.

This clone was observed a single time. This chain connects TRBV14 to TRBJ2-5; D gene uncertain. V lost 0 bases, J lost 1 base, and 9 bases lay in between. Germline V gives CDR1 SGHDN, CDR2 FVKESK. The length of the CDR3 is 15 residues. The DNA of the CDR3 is TGTGCCAGCAGCCAAGATCAACAGCCCCAAGAGACCCAGTACTTC. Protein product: CASSQDQQPQETQYF.

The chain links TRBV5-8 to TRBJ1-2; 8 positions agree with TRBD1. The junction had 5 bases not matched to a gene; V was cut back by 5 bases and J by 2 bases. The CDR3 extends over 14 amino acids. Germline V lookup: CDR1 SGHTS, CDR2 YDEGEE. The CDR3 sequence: CASRPRTGNYGYTF. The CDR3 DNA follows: TGTGCCAGCAGACCAAGGACAGGGAACTATGGCTACACCTTC.

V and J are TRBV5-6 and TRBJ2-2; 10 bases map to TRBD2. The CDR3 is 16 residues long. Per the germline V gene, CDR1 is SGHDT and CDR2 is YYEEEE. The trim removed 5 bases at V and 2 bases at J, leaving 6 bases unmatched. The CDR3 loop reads CASRTGLASNTGELFF. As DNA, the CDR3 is TGTGCCAGCAGGACGGGACTAGCGAGCAACACCGGGGAGCTGTTTTTT.